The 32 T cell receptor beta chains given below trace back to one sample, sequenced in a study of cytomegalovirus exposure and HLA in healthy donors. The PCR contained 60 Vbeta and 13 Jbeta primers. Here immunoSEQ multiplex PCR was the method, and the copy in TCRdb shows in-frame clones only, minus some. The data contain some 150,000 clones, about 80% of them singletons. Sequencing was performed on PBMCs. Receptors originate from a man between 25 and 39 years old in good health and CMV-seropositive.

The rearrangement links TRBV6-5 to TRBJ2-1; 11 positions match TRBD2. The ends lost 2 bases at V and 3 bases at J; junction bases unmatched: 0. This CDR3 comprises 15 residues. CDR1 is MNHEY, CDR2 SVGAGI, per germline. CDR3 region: CASSYTSGSYNEQFF. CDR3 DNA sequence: TGTGCCAGCAGTTACACTAGCGGGAGCTACAATGAGCAGTTCTTC.

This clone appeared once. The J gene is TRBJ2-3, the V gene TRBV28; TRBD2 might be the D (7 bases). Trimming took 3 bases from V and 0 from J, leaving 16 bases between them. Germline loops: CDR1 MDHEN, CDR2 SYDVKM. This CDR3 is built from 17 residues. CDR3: CASSFQRDTDSTDTQYF. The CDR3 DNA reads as TGTGCCAGCAGTTTCCAGCGGGACACCGATAGCACAGATACGCAGTATTTT.

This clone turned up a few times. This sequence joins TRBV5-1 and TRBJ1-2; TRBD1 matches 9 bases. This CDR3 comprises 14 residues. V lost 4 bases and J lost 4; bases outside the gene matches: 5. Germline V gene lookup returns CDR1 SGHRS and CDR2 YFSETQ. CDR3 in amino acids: CASSAQGALYGYTF. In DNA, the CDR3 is TGCGCCAGCAGCGCACAGGGGGCACTCTATGGCTACACCTTC.

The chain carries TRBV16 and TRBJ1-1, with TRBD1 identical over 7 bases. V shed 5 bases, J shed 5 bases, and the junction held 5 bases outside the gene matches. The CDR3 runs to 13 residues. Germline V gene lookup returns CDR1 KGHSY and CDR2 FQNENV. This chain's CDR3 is CASSTGTATEAFF. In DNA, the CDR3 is TGTGCCAGCAGCACCGGGACAGCGACTGAAGCTTTCTTT. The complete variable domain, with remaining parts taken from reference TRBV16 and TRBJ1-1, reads GEEVAQTPKHLVRGEGQKAKLYCAPIKGHSYVFWYQQVLKNEFKFLISFQNENVFDETGMPKERFSAKCLPNSPCSLEIQATKLEDSAVYFCASSTGTATEAFFGQGTRLTVV.

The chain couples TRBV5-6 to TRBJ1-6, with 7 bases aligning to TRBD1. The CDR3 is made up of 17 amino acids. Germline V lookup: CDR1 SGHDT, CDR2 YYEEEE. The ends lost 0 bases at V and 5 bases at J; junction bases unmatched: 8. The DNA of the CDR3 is TGTGCCAGCAGCTTGGCTTTTTCCGGGACAGATAATTCACCCCTCCACTTT. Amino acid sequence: CASSLAFSGTDNSPLHF.

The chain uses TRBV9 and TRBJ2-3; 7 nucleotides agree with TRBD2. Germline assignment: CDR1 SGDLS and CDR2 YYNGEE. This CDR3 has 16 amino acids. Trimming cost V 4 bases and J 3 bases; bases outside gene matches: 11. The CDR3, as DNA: TGTGCCAGCAGCTCCCGTCTAGCGGAGGGGACAGATACGCAGTATTTT. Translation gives CASSSRLAEGTDTQYF. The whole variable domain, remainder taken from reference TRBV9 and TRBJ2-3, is DSGVTQTPKHLITATGQRVTLRCSPRSGDLSVYWYQQSLDQGLQFLIQYYNGEERAKGNILERFSAQQFPDLHSELNLSSLELGDSALYFCASSSRLAEGTDTQYFGPGTRLTVL.

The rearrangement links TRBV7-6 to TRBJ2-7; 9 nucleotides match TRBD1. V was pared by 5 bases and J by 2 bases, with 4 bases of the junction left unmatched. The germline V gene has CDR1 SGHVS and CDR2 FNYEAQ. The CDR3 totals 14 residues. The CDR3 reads CASSPRDRAYEQYF. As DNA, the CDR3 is TGTGCCAGCAGCCCCCGGGACAGGGCCTACGAGCAGTACTTC.

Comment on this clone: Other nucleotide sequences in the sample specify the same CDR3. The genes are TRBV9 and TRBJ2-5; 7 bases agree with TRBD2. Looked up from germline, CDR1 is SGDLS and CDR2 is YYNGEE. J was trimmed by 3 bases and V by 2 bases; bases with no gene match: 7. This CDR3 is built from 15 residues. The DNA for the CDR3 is TGTGCCAGCAGCGTGGGGCTAGCGGTAAAAGAGACCCAGTACTTC. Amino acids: CASSVGLAVKETQYF.

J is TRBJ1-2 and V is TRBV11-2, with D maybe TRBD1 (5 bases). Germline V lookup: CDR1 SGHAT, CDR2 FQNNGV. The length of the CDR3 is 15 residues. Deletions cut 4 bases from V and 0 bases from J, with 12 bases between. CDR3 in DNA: TGTGCCAGCAGCTCCTTCGCAGGGACTAACTATGGCTACACCTTC. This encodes CASSSFAGTNYGYTF.

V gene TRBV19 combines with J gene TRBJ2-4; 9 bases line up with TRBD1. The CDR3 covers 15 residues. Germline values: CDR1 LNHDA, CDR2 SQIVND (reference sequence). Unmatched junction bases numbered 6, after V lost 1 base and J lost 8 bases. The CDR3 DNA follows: TGTGCCAGTAGTATAGGGGACAGGGAGAGACACATTCAGTACTTC. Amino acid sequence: CASSIGDRERHIQYF.

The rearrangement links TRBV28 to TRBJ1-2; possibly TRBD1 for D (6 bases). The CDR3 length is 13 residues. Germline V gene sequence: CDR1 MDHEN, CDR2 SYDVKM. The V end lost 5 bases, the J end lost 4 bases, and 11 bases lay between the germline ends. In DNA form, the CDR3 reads TGTGCCAGCAGTGCCGGGACATCCTATGGCTACACCTTC. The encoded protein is CASSAGTSYGYTF.

CDR3: CASSSGQGSTEAFF. The DNA of the CDR3 is TGTGCCAGCTCATCAGGACAGGGTAGCACTGAAGCTTTCTTT. The chain has TRBV18 and TRBJ1-1; 8 nucleotides match TRBD1. Germline loops: CDR1 KGHSH, CDR2 LQKENI. The CDR3 contains 14 residues. V was clipped by 5 bases and J by 4 bases; unmatched bases: 6.

The CDR3 coding sequence is TGTGCCAGCAGTTCCAGTGGACAGGACACAGATACGCAGTATTTT. It encodes CASSSSGQDTDTQYF. The chain links TRBV9 to TRBJ2-3; 7 nucleotides agree with TRBD1. CDR1 is SGDLS and CDR2 is YYNGEE in the germline V gene. Trimming took 5 bases from V and 2 from J; bases not matched to a gene: 8. The CDR3 consists of 15 residues. Using reference TRBV9 and TRBJ2-3 for the parts outside the CDR3, the full variable domain is DSGVTQTPKHLITATGQRVTLRCSPRSGDLSVYWYQQSLDQGLQFLIQYYNGEERAKGNILERFSAQQFPDLHSELNLSSLELGDSALYFCASSSSGQDTDTQYFGPGTRLTVL.

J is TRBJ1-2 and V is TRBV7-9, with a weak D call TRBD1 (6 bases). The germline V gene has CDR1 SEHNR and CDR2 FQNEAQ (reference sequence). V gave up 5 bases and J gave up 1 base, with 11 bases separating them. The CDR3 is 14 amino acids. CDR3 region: CASSRTDHNYGYTF. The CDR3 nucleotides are TGTGCCAGCAGCAGGACAGATCATAACTATGGCTACACCTTC. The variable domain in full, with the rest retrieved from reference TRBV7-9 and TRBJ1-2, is DTGVSQNPRHKITKRGQNVTFRCDPISEHNRLYWYRQTLGQGPEFLTYFQNEAQLEKSRLLSDRFSAERPKGSFSTLEIQRTEQGDSAMYLCASSRTDHNYGYTFGSGTRLTVV.

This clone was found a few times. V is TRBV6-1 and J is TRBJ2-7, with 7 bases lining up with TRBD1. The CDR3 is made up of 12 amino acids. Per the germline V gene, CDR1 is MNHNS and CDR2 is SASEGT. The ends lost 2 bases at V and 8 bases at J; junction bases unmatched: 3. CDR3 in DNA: TGTGCCAGCAGTGAAACGACAGGGCAGCAGTACTTC. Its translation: CASSETTGQQYF.

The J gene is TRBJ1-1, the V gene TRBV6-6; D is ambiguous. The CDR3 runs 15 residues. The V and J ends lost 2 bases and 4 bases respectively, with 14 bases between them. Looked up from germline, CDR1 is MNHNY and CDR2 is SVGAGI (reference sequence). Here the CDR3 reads CASSYRAGSSTEAFF. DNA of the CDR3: TGTGCCAGCAGTTACCGGGCCGGGAGTAGCACTGAAGCTTTCTTT.

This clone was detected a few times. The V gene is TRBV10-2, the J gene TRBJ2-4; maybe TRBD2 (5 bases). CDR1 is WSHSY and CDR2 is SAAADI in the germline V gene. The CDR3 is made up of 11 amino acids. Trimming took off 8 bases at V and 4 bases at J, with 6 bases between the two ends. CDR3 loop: CASGEKNIQYF. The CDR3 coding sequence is TGCGCCAGCGGGGAGAAAAACATTCAGTACTTC.

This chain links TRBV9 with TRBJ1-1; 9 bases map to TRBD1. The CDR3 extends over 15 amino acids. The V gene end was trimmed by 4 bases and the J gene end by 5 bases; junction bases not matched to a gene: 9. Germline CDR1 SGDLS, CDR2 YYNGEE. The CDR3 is CASSITGGSGTEAFF. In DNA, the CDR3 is TGTGCCAGCAGCATAACAGGGGGCTCAGGGACTGAAGCTTTCTTT.

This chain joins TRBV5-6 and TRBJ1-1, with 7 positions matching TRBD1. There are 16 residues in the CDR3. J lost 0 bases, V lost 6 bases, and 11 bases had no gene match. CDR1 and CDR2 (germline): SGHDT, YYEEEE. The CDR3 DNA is TGTGCCAGCACCCTCGATGAGGGACAGATGAACACTGAAGCTTTCTTT. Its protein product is CASTLDEGQMNTEAFF.

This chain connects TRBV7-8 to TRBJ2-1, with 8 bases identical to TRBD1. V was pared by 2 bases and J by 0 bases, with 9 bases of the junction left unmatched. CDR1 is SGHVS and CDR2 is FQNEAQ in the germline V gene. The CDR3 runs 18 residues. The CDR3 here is CASSLSPYRGTSYNEQFF. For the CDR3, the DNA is TGTGCCAGCAGCTTATCACCCTACAGGGGGACCTCCTACAATGAGCAGTTCTTC.

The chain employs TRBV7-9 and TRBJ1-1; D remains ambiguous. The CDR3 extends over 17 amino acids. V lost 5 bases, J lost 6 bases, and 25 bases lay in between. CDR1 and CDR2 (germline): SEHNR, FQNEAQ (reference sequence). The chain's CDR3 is CASSHGSGGGIFAEAFF. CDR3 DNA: TGTGCCAGCAGCCACGGGTCGGGTGGAGGGATATTCGCTGAAGCTTTCTTT.

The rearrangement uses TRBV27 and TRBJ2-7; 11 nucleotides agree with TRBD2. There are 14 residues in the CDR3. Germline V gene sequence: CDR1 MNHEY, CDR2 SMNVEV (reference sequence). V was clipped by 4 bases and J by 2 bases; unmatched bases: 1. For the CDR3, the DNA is TGTGCCAGCAGTTATAGCGGGGGGGCCTACGAGCAGTACTTC. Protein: CASSYSGGAYEQYF.

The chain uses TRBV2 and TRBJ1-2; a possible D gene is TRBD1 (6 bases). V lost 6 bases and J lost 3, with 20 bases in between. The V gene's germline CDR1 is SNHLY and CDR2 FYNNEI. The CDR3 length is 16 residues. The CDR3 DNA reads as TGTGCCAGCAGAGCGGGGGATGGGAGGGGGTACTATGGCTACACCTTC. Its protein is CASRAGDGRGYYGYTF.

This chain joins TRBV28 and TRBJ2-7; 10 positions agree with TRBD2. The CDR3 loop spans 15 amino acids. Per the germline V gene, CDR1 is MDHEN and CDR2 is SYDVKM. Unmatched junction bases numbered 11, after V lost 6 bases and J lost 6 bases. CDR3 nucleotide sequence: TGTGCCAGCAGCTTCATGACTAGCGGGTTGGGCGAGCAGTACTTC. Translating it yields CASSFMTSGLGEQYF.

The CDR3 nucleotides read TGTGCCAGCCACCTCTATAGCGCCATCTCCTACGAGCAGTACTTC. It yields the protein CASHLYSAISYEQYF. V usage is TRBV2 and J usage is TRBJ2-7; D possibly corresponds to TRBD2 (5 bases). The CDR3 is 15 amino acids. CDR1 SNHLY and CDR2 FYNNEI come from the germline V gene. V was cut by 8 bases and J by 0 bases, with 17 bases left in between. Full variable domain (missing parts from reference TRBV2 and TRBJ2-7): EPEVTQTPSHQVTQMGQEVILRCVPISNHLYFYWYRQILGQKVEFLVSFYNNEISEKSEIFDDQFSVERPDGSNFTLKIRSTKLEDSAMYFCASHLYSAISYEQYFGPGTRLTVT.

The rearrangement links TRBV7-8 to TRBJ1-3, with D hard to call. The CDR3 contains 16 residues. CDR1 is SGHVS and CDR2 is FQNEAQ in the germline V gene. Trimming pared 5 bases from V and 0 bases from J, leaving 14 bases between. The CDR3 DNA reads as TGTGCCAGCAGCACCTCGACGAGGAGCTCTGGAAACACCATATATTTT. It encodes CASSTSTRSSGNTIYF.

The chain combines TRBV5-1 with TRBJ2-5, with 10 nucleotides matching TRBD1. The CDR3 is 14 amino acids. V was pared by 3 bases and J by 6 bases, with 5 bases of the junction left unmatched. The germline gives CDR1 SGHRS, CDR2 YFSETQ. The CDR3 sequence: CASSSGTGEQTQYF. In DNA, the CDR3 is TGCGCCAGCAGCTCCGGGACAGGGGAACAGACCCAGTACTTC.

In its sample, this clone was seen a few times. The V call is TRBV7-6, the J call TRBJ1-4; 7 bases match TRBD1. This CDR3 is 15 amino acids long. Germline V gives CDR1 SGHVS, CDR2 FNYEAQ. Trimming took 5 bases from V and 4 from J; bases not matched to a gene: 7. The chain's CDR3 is CASSANRGGNEKLFF. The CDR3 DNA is TGTGCCAGCAGCGCGAACAGGGGTGGTAATGAAAAACTGTTTTTT.

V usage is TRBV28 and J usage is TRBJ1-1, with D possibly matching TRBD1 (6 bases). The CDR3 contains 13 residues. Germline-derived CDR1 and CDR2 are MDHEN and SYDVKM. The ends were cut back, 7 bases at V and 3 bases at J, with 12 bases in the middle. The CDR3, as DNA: TGTGCCAGCACCTTACAGGGTTACACTGAAGCTTTCTTT. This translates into CASTLQGYTEAFF.

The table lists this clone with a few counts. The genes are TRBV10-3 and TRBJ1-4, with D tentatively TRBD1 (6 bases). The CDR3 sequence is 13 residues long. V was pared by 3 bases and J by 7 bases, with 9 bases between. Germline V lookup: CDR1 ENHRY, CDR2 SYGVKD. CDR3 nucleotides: TGTGCCATCAGTGAAGAGACAGGTGAAAAACTGTTTTTT. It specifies CAISEETGEKLFF.

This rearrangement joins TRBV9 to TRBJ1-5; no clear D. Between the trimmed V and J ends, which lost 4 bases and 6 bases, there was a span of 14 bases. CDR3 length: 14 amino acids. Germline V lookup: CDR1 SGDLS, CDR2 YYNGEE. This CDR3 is CASSLFPEGQPQHF. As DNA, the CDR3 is TGTGCCAGCAGCTTATTCCCAGAGGGTCAGCCCCAGCATTTT.

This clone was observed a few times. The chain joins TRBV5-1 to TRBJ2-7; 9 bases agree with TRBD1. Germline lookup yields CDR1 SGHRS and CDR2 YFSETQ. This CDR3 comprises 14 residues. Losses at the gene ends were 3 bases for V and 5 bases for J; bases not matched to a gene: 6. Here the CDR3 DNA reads TGCGCCAGCAGCTACGGGACAGGGCAGAACGAGCAGTACTTC. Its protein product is CASSYGTGQNEQYF.